This TCR beta chain was profiled in a study of blood T cell repertoires in COVID-19. Study overall: COVID-19 samples from acute and convalescent phases originated in the United States, Italy and Spain. PBMCs, B-cell-depleted T cells, or T cells were the source of the cDNA or gDNA that made up the material.

Original handling: Reference gene primer amplification gave nucleated cell count estimates. Repertoires were generated with immunoSEQ multiplex PCR, while TCRdb's copy carries only in-frame clones and drops some. V and J calls and clone size are those listed in that table; D and trimming were worked out from the DNA. The sample has 140,000 to 150,000 clones; 88% are singletons. This CDR3 region has 14 residues. Germline values: CDR1 MGHRA, CDR2 YSYEKL. V was clipped by 8 bases and J by 7 bases, with 18 bases between them. The V call is TRBV4-1, the J call TRBJ2-4; D might be TRBD2 (5 bases). The origin of this receptor is a woman between 50 and 59 years old with acute or convalescent COVID-19. The specimen sequenced was peripheral blood. The CDR3 region is CASAERGDGNIQYF. CDR3 in DNA: TGCGCCAGCGCTGAACGGGGTGATGGGAACATTCAGTACTTC.